This paragraph reports one T cell receptor (beta chain). The sample originates from a study of OX40 agonist ivuxolimab in advanced cancers. The repertoire was sequenced with immunoSEQ multiplex PCR; TCRdb's copy has only in-frame clones and lacks some. This table has 40,000 or so clones, approximately 88% appearing once. CDR1 is MNHEY and CDR2 is SVGAGI in the germline V gene. The CDR3 runs to 14 residues. The germline V and J ends were trimmed by 3 bases and 0 bases, with 8 bases remaining between them. The sample in question was CD4+ or CD8+ T cells sorted from blood, obtained in a trial of the OX40 agonist ivuxolimab. The receptor comes from an adult with an advanced solid tumor such as melanoma, head and neck, liver or kidney cancer. The chain couples TRBV6-5 to TRBJ1-1; D gene ambiguous. The CDR3 nucleotides are TGTGCCAGCAGTTATATGGGAATGAACACTGAAGCTTTCTTT. Its translation is CASSYMGMNTEAFF.